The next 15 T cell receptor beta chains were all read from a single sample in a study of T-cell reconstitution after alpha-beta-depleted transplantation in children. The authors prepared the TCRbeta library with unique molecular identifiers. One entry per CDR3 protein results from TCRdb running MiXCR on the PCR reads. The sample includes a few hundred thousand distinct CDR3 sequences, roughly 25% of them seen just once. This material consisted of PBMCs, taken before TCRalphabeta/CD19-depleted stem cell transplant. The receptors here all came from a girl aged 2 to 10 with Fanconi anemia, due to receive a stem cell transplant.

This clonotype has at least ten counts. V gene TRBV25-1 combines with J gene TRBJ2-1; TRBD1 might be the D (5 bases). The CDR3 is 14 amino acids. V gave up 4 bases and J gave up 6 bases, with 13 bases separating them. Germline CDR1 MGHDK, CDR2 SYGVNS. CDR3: CASSGFGAFNEQFF. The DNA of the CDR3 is TGTGCCAGCAGTGGGTTTGGGGCGTTCAATGAGCAGTTCTTC.

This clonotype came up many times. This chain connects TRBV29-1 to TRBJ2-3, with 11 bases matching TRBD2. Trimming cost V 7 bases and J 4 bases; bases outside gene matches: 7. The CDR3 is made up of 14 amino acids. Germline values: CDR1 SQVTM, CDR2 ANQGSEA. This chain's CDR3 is CSGGTSGLADTQYF. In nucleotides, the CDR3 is TGCAGCGGCGGGACTAGCGGCCTTGCAGATACGCAGTATTTT.

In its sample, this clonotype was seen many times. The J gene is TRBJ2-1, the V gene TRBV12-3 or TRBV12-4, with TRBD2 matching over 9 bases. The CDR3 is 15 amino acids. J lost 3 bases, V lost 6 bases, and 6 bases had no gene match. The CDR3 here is CASSHGTSIYNEQFF. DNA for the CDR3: TGTGCCAGCAGCCATGGGACTAGCATCTACAATGAGCAGTTCTTC.

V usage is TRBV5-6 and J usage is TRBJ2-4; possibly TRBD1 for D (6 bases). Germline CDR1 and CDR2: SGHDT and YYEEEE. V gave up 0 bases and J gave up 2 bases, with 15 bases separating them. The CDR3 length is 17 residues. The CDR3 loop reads CASSLVGGAMSKNIQYF. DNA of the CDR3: TGTGCCAGCAGCTTGGTTGGGGGCGCAATGTCCAAAAACATTCAGTACTTC.

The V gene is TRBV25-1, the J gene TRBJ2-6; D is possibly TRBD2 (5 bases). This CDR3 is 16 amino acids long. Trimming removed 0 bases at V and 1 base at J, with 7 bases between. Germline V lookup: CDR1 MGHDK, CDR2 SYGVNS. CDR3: CASSEYRGSGANVLTF. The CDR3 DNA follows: TGTGCCAGCAGTGAATATCGGGGATCTGGGGCCAACGTCCTGACTTTC.

CDR3 bases: TGTGCCAGCAGTTACTCCTTTGAGAGCTACGAGCAGTACTTC. Its protein is CASSYSFESYEQYF. J is TRBJ2-7 and V is TRBV6-5; D not resolved. The CDR3 consists of 14 residues. CDR1 MNHEY and CDR2 SVGAGI come from the germline V gene. Deletions cut 0 bases from V and 3 bases from J, with 9 bases between.

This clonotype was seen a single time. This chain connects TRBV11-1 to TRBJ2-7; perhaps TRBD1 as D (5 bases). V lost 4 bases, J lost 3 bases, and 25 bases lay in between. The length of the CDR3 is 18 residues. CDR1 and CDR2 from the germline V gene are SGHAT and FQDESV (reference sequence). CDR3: CASSSRYGDRRTNYEQYF. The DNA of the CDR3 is TGTGCCAGCAGCTCTCGTTACGGTGACAGACGAACGAACTACGAGCAGTACTTC.

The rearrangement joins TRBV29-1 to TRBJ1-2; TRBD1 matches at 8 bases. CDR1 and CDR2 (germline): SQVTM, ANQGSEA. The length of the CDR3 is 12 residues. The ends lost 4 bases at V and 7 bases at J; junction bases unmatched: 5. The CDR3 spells CSVGTGGSGYTF. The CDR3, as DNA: TGCAGCGTTGGTACAGGGGGGTCTGGCTACACCTTC.

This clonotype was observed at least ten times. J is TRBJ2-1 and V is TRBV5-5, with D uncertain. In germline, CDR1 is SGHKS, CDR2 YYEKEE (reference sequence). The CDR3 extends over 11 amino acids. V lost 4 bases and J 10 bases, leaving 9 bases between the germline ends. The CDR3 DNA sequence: TGTGCCAGCAGCCAAACAGCGGAGCAGTTCTTC. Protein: CASSQTAEQFF.

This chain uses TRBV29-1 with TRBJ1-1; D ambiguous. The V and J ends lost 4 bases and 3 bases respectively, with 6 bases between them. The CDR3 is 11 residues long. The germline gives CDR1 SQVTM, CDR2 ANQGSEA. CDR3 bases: TGCAGCGTTGCCGTAGACACTGAAGCTTTCTTT. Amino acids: CSVAVDTEAFF.

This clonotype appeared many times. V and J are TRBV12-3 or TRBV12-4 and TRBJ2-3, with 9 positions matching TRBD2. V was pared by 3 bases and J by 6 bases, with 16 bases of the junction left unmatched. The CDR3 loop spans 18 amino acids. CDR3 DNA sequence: TGTGCCAGCAGTTTGAGTGCGGGAGGGATCTCCGTTCGGGATACGCAGTATTTT. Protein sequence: CASSLSAGGISVRDTQYF.

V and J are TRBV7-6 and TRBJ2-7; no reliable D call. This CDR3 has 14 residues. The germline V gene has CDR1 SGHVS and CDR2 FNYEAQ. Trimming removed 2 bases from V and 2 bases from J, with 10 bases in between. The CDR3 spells CASSLTAPTYEQYF. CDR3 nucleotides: TGTGCCAGCAGCTTAACTGCACCCACCTACGAGCAGTACTTC.

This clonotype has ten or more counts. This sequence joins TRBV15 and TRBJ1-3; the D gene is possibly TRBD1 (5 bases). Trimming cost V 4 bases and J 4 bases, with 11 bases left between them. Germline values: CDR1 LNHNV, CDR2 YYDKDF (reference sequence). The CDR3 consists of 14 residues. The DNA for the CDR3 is TGTGCCACCAGCAATACAGGTTACGGAAACACCATATATTTT. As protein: CATSNTGYGNTIYF.

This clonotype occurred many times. The CDR3 DNA follows: TGTGCCAGCAGCCAAGGCCCAGGACGAGACAATGAGCAGTTCTTC. The encoded protein is CASSQGPGRDNEQFF. The chain uses TRBV4-2 and TRBJ2-1, with D unresolved. CDR1 and CDR2 from the germline V gene are LGHNA and YNFKEQ. The V gene lost 1 base and the J gene lost 5 bases, with 12 bases spanning the gap. This CDR3 spans 15 amino acids.

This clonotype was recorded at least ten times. This chain's CDR3 is CSVESQGGHEQYF. In nucleotides, the CDR3 is TGCAGCGTTGAATCCCAGGGAGGGCACGAGCAGTACTTC. J is TRBJ2-7 and V is TRBV29-1, with 7 bases that match TRBD2. J was trimmed by 5 bases and V by 2 bases; bases with no gene match: 6. Germline CDR1 and CDR2: SQVTM and ANQGSEA. CDR3 length: 13 amino acids.